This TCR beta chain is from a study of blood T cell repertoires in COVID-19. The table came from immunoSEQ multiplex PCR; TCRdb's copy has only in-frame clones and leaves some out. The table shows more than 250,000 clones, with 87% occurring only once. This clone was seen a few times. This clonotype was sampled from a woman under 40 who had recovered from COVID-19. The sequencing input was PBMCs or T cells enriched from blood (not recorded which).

The CDR3 region has the DNA TGTGCCAGCAGTTCCCAGTCCGGGACAGGGGTATCACCCCTCCACTTT. Its translation: CASSSQSGTGVSPLHF. The V gene is TRBV27, the J gene TRBJ1-6, with 10 bases identical to TRBD1. The CDR3 spans 16 residues. The germline V gene encodes CDR1 MNHEY and CDR2 SMNVEV (reference sequence). V shed 4 bases, J shed 10 bases, and the junction held 10 bases outside the gene matches.